This T cell receptor (beta chain) derives from a study of T cell responses to AZD1222 COVID-19 vaccine. Study overall: Doses given second, at about 4 or about 12 weeks, were pooled.

The germline gives CDR1 GTSNPN, CDR2 SVGIG (reference sequence). The V and J ends lost 0 bases and 5 bases, in that order; junction bases with no gene match: 5. The CDR3 is 15 amino acids. For this clone: Its matching antigen is unknown.

Only in-frame clones appear in the TCRdb table, and some are missing; sequencing was by immunoSEQ multiplex PCR. The sample shows 180,000 or so clones, roughly nine tenths of them seen only once. Study-wide results and caveats: Unmutated regions of variants are reportedly targeted by nearly half of spike-specific TCRs. Across spike, vaccine-associated CD4 TCRs were found, dominant at 160-218 and 743-854.

The input for sequencing was peripheral blood, taken on day 0 of AZD1222 vaccination. This chain uses TRBV30 with TRBJ1-5, with 9 bases fitting TRBD1. This clonotype was sampled from an adult in good health. CDR3: CAWSVGQGPYQPQHF. CDR3 bases: TGTGCCTGGAGTGTTGGACAGGGGCCTTATCAGCCCCAGCATTTT.